These 18 T cell receptor beta chains came from one sample sequenced in a study of CD8 T cells in Susac syndrome (dated 2019 in TCRdb). To prepare the library, the immunoSEQ multiplex PCR assay was applied. RNA was extracted using the RNeasy kit, and roughly 0.45 to 1 ug of the RNA was reverse transcribed with random hexamers. TCRdb cleaned the public reads at Q25 with fastp, built clones with MiXCR and kept in-frame beta chains. Rows with a matching CDR3 protein are joined into one entry that keeps the most common DNA and genes. The sample yields about 140,000 distinct CDR3 sequences; approximately 95% were counted once. Clones ranked in the top ten supply roughly 0.27% of the sample. Specimen: CD8+ T cells from PBMCs. These receptors all come from a human donor in good health.

The chain is built from TRBV20-1 and TRBJ1-5; D is unclear. Germline CDR1 DFQATT, CDR2 SNEGSKA (reference sequence). V was shortened by 4 bases and J by 1 base, with 8 bases between the two germline ends. The CDR3 consists of 13 residues. CDR3 bases: TGCAGTGCTAAAACAGTAAGCAATCAGCCCCAGCATTTT. Encoded protein: CSAKTVSNQPQHF.

V and J are TRBV3-1 and TRBJ2-7; D ambiguous. Germline assignment: CDR1 LGHDT and CDR2 YNNKEL (reference sequence). The CDR3 has 13 amino acids. The germline V and J ends were trimmed by 3 bases and 2 bases, with 8 bases remaining between them. CDR3 in amino acids: CASSHPGPYEQYF. CDR3 nucleotides: TGTGCCAGCAGCCACCCCGGTCCCTACGAGCAGTACTTC.

The chain employs TRBV27 and TRBJ2-1, with TRBD2 matching over 9 bases. V lost 8 bases, J lost 6 bases, and 5 bases stayed unmatched. Germline V gene lookup returns CDR1 MNHEY and CDR2 SMNVEV (reference sequence). The CDR3 is 13 amino acids. This CDR3 reads CASLGLASNEQFF. The CDR3 coding sequence is TGTGCCAGCCTCGGACTAGCGAGCAATGAGCAGTTCTTC.

This clonotype has only a few counts. The genes are TRBV7-2 and TRBJ2-2; D gene uncertain. V was cut by 6 bases and J by 2 bases, with 7 bases left in between. This CDR3 is 13 amino acids long. Per the germline V gene, CDR1 is SGHTA and CDR2 is FQGNSA. The CDR3 bases are TGTGCCAGCAGGGACCCTAACACCGGGGAGCTGTTTTTT. Translation: CASRDPNTGELFF. Full variable domain (outside the CDR3, taken from reference TRBV7-2 and TRBJ2-2): GAGVSQSPSNKVTEKGKDVELRCDPISGHTALYWYRQSLGQGLEFLIYFQGNSAPDKSGLPSDRFSAERTGGSVSTLTIQRTQQEDSAVYLCASRDPNTGELFFGEGSRLTVL.

The sample holds one count of this clonotype. The gene calls are TRBV28 and TRBJ1-1; tentatively, D is TRBD1 (6 bases). Between the trimmed V and J ends, which lost 5 bases and 1 base, there was a span of 8 bases. The germline CDR1 and CDR2 sequences are MDHEN and SYDVKM. CDR3 length equals 13 residues. The CDR3 DNA is TGTGCCAGCAGTATACAGGGGAACACTGAAGCTTTCTTT. Amino acid sequence: CASSIQGNTEAFF.

The V and J genes are TRBV29-1 and TRBJ2-1; no clear D. The germline CDR1 and CDR2 sequences are SQVTM and ANQGSEA. V dropped 2 bases and J dropped 10 bases, with 6 bases sitting between them. The CDR3 is made up of 10 amino acids. This chain's CDR3 is CSVETTEQFF. The CDR3 DNA follows: TGCAGCGTTGAAACAACCGAGCAGTTCTTC.

The chain links TRBV27 to TRBJ2-1, with D unclear. V was pared by 6 bases and J by 7 bases, with 10 bases between. This CDR3 has 12 amino acids. Germline lookup yields CDR1 MNHEY and CDR2 SMNVEV (reference sequence). The CDR3 region is CASRLVGNEQFF. CDR3 nucleotide sequence: TGTGCCAGCAGACTCGTAGGGAATGAGCAGTTCTTC.

For the CDR3, the DNA is TGTGCCAGCAGTTGGGGGACAGCACAAGAGACCCAGTACTTC. Translated: CASSWGTAQETQYF. V and J are TRBV12-3 or TRBV12-4 and TRBJ2-5; 7 bases match TRBD1. This CDR3 region has 14 residues. V dropped 4 bases and J dropped 2; count of bases not matched to a gene: 4.

This rearrangement joins TRBV27 to TRBJ2-7; D is possibly TRBD2 (7 bases). V shed 6 bases and J shed 3 bases, with 18 bases lying between them. Germline loops: CDR1 MNHEY, CDR2 SMNVEV (reference sequence). The CDR3 sequence is 15 residues long. CDR3 sequence reads: CASSTLGAGVYEQYF. The CDR3 DNA reads TGTGCCAGCAGCACTTTGGGGGCGGGGGTCTACGAGCAGTACTTC.

This rearrangement joins TRBV29-1 to TRBJ1-1, with a tentative D call TRBD1 (5 bases). Trimming pared 7 bases from V and 1 base from J, leaving 7 bases between. This CDR3 is built from 11 residues. Germline CDR1 and CDR2: SQVTM and ANQGSEA. Here the CDR3 DNA reads TGCAGCGCCCAGGGGAACACTGAAGCTTTCTTT. Translating it yields CSAQGNTEAFF.

On this clonotype itself: One junction end disagrees with the germline gene, perhaps due to a read error. J is TRBJ1-1 and V is TRBV15, with 8 bases fitting TRBD1. Germline assignment: CDR1 LNHNV and CDR2 YYDKDF (reference sequence). The CDR3 is 13 amino acids. This CDR3 reads CAASTWTGLGAFF. CDR3 coding DNA: TGTGCCGCCAGCACATGGACAGGGCTCGGAGCTTTCTTT.

The chain employs TRBV15 and TRBJ2-3; D unresolved. V lost 3 bases and J lost 0, with 10 bases in between. CDR3 length: 15 residues. Germline V CDR1 and CDR2: LNHNV, YYDKDF (reference sequence). DNA for the CDR3: TGTGCCACCAGCAGCTCGGCCGCTAGCACAGATACGCAGTATTTT. Translating gives CATSSSAASTDTQYF.

This sequence joins TRBV27 and TRBJ1-1; 9 bases are a match to TRBD1. Germline CDR1 MNHEY, CDR2 SMNVEV (reference sequence). Trimming removed 4 bases from V and 4 bases from J; junction bases left unmatched: 1. The CDR3 length is 13 residues. CDR3 protein: CASSSDRGTEAFF. The DNA for the CDR3 is TGTGCCAGCAGTTCGGACAGGGGCACTGAAGCTTTCTTT.

The chain couples TRBV27 to TRBJ2-1; D tentatively reads TRBD1 or TRBD2 (5 bases each). The CDR3 sequence is 13 residues long. From germline, CDR1 is MNHEY and CDR2 SMNVEV (reference sequence). V lost 3 bases and J 8 bases, leaving 11 bases between the germline ends. The CDR3 DNA reads TGTGCCAGCAGTTTTTTGACAGCGGATGAGCAGTTCTTC. Translated: CASSFLTADEQFF.

The rearrangement joins TRBV4-1 to TRBJ1-1; maybe TRBD1 (5 bases). CDR3 length equals 14 residues. Trimming removed 3 bases at V and 1 base at J, with 9 bases between. The V gene's germline CDR1 is MGHRA and CDR2 YSYEKL. CDR3 in DNA: TGCGCCAGCAGCCATCCGACAGAGAACACTGAAGCTTTCTTT. This codes for CASSHPTENTEAFF.

V is TRBV7-2 and J is TRBJ2-5, with D hard to call. With 3 bases removed from V and 5 bases from J, the gap between germline ends came to 10 bases. This CDR3 is built from 13 residues. Germline CDR1 and CDR2: SGHTA and FQGNSA. The CDR3 DNA is TGTGCCAGCAGCTTTGGGGTGGCGGAGACCCAGTACTTC. Its translation: CASSFGVAETQYF. Supplemented by reference TRBV7-2 and TRBJ2-5, the full variable domain reads GAGVSQSPSNKVTEKGKDVELRCDPISGHTALYWYRQSLGQGLEFLIYFQGNSAPDKSGLPSDRFSAERTGGSVSTLTIQRTQQEDSAVYLCASSFGVAETQYFGPGTRLLVL.

The J gene is TRBJ2-7, the V gene TRBV29-1, with D uncertain. Trimming removed 1 base from V and 2 bases from J, with 9 bases in between. The germline V gene has CDR1 SQVTM and CDR2 ANQGSEA. This CDR3 comprises 13 residues. The CDR3 spells CSVEGRAPYEQYF. The CDR3 region has the DNA TGCAGCGTTGAAGGTAGGGCTCCCTACGAGCAGTACTTC.

This chain joins TRBV29-1 and TRBJ1-1, with a tentative D call TRBD1 (5 bases). The CDR3 has 12 amino acids. V shed 3 bases and J shed 1 base, with 6 bases lying between them. From germline, CDR1 is SQVTM and CDR2 ANQGSEA. The CDR3 spells CSVDGGNTEAFF. CDR3 DNA sequence: TGCAGCGTTGATGGGGGGAACACTGAAGCTTTCTTT.